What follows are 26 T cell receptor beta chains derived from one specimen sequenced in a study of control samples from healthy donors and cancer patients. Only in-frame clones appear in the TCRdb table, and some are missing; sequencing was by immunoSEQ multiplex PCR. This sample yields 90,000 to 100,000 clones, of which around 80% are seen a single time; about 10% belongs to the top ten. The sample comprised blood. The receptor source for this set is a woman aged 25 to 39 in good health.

Written as DNA, the CDR3 is TGTGCCAGCAGCCAAGATCTCTATAGCAATCAGCCCCAGCATTTT. It specifies CASSQDLYSNQPQHF. This chain links TRBV3-1 (or the pseudogene TRBV3-2) with TRBJ1-5; no definite D call. CDR1 LGHDT and CDR2 YNNKEL come from the germline V gene (reference sequence). The CDR3 is 15 residues long. Trimming cost V 0 bases and J 0 bases, with 6 bases left between them.

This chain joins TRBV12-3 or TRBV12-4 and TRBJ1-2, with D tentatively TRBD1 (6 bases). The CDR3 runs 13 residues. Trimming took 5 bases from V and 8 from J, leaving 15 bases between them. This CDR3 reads CASSPQGTWGYTF. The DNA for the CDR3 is TGTGCCAGCAGTCCGCAGGGGACTTGGGGCTACACCTTC.

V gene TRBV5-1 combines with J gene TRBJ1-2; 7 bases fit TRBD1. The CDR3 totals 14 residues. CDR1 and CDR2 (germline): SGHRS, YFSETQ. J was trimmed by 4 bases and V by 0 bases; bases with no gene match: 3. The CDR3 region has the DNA TGCGCCAGCAGCTTGGACAGGGGTGGCTATGGCTACACCTTC. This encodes CASSLDRGGYGYTF.

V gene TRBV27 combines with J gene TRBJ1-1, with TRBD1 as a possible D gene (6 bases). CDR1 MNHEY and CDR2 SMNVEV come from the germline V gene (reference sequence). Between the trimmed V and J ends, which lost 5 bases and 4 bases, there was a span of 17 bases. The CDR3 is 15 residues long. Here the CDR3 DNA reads TGTGCCAGCAGTCCGAGGGGGGGTGGTTTCACTGAAGCTTTCTTT. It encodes CASSPRGGGFTEAFF.

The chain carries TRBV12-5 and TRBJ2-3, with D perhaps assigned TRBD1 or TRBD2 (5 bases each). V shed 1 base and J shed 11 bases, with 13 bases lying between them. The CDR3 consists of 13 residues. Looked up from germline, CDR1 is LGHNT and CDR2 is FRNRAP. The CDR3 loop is CASGLDLGEEQYF. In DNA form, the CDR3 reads TGTGCTAGTGGTTTGGACCTGGGGGAAGAGCAGTATTTT.

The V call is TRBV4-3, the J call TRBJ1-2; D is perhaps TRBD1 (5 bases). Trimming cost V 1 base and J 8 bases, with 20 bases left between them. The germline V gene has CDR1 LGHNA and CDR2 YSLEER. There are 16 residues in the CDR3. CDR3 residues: CASSQVPGGIEGGYTF. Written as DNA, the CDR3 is TGCGCCAGCAGCCAAGTCCCCGGGGGGATAGAGGGAGGCTACACCTTC.

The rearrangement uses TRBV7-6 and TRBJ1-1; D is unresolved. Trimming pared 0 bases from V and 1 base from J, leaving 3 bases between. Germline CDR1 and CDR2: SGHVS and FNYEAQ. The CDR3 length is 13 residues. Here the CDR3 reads CASSLAGNTEAFF. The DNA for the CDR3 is TGTGCCAGCAGCTTAGCGGGGAACACTGAAGCTTTCTTT.

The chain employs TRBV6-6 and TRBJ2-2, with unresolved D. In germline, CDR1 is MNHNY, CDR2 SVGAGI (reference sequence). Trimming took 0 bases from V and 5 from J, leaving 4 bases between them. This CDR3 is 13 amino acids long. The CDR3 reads CASSYSSTGELFF. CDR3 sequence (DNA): TGTGCCAGCAGTTACTCAAGTACCGGGGAGCTGTTTTTT.

CDR3 residues: CASSQRTSGAETQYF. The CDR3 bases are TGTGCCAGCAGCCAACGGACTAGCGGGGCGGAGACCCAGTACTTC. The V call is TRBV14, the J call TRBJ2-5; 12 bases map to TRBD2. The trim removed 2 bases at V and 5 bases at J, leaving 3 bases unmatched. This CDR3 region has 15 residues. Germline V gives CDR1 SGHDN, CDR2 FVKESK.

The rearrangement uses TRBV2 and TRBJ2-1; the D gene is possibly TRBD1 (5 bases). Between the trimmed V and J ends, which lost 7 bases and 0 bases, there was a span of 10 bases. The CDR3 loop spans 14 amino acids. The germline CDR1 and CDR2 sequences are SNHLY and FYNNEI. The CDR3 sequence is CASNAGPSYNEQFF. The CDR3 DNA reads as TGTGCCAGCAATGCAGGGCCCTCCTACAATGAGCAGTTCTTC.

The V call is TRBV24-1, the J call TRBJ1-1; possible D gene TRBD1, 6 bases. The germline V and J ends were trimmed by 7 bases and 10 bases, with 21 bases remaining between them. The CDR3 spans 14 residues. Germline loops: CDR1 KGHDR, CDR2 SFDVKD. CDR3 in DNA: TGTGCCACCAGCATGACAGGACACGCGCGCGGAGCTTTCTTT. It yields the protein CATSMTGHARGAFF.

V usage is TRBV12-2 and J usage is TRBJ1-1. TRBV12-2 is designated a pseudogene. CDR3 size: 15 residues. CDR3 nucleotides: TGTGCAAGTCGCTACCACCCGAAGGGGAACACTGAAGCTTTCTTT. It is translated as CASRYHPKGNTEAFF.

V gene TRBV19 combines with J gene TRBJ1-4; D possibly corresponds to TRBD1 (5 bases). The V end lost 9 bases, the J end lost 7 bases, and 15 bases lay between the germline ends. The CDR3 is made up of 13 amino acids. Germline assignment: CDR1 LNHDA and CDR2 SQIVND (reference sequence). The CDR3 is CASNPGQGEKLFF. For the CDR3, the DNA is TGTGCCAGCAACCCAGGGCAGGGTGAAAAACTGTTTTTT.

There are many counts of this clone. The CDR3 DNA reads TGTGCCAGCAGCTTGAACAGGGAAACTTCACCCCTCCACTTT. It codes for CASSLNRETSPLHF. This chain uses TRBV5-6 with TRBJ1-6; a possible D gene is TRBD1 (6 bases). The CDR3 runs to 14 residues. Germline V gives CDR1 SGHDT, CDR2 YYEEEE. The ends were cut back, 1 base at V and 9 bases at J, with 11 bases in the middle. Full variable domain (remainder filled in from reference TRBV5-6 and TRBJ1-6): DAGVTQSPTHLIKTRGQQVTLRCSPKSGHDTVSWYQQALGQGPQFIFQYYEEEERQRGNFPDRFSGHQFPNYSSELNVNALLLGDSALYLCASSLNRETSPLHFGNGTRLTVT.

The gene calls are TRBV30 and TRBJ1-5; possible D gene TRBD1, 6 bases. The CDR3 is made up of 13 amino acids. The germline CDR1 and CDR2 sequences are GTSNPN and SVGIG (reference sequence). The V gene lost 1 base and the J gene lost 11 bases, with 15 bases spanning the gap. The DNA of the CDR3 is TGTGCCTGGAGTGAAGTCTCCAGGGGTGCCCAGCATTTT. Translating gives CAWSEVSRGAQHF.

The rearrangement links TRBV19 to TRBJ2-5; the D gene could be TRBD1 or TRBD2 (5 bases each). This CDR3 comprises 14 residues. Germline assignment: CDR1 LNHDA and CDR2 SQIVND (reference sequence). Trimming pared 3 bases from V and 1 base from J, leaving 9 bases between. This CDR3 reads CASSILGTQETQYF. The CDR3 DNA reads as TGTGCCAGTAGTATTCTCGGGACCCAAGAGACCCAGTACTTC.

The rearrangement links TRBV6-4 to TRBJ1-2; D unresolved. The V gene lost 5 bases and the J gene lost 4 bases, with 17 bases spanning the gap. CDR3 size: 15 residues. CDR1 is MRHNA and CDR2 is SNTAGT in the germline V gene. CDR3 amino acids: CASSLEADSGYGYTF. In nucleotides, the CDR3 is TGTGCCAGCAGTCTAGAGGCGGATTCGGGCTATGGCTACACCTTC.

The CDR3 sequence: CASSPREGPWGEQYF. The CDR3 bases are TGTGCCAGCAGCCCCCGGGAGGGACCATGGGGTGAGCAGTACTTC. V and J are TRBV9 and TRBJ2-7; 8 nucleotides line up with TRBD2. In germline, CDR1 is SGDLS, CDR2 YYNGEE. This CDR3 region has 15 residues. The V and J ends lost 4 bases and 7 bases, in that order; junction bases with no gene match: 13. The entire variable domain, with the rest obtained from reference TRBV9 and TRBJ2-7, is as follows: DSGVTQTPKHLITATGQRVTLRCSPRSGDLSVYWYQQSLDQGLQFLIQYYNGEERAKGNILERFSAQQFPDLHSELNLSSLELGDSALYFCASSPREGPWGEQYFGPGTRLTVT.

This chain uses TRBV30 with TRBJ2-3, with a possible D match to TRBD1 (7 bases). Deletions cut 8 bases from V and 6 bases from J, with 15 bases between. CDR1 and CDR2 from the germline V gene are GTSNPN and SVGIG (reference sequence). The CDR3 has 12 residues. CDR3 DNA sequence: TGTGCCGGTAGGGCAGGGGGGGATACGCAGTATTTT. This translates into CAGRAGGDTQYF.

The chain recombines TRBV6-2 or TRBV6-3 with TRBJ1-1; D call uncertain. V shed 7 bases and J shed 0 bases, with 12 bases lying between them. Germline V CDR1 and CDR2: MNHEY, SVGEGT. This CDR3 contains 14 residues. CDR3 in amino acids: CASTPRLLNTEAFF. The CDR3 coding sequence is TGTGCCAGCACCCCCCGGCTCCTGAACACTGAAGCTTTCTTT.

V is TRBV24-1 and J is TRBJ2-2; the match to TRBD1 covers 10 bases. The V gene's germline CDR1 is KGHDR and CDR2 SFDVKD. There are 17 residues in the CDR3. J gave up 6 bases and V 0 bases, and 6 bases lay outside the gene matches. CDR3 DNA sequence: TGTGCCACCAGTGATTTGCCCGGACAGGGGGAGTCCGGGGAGCTGTTTTTT. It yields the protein CATSDLPGQGESGELFF.

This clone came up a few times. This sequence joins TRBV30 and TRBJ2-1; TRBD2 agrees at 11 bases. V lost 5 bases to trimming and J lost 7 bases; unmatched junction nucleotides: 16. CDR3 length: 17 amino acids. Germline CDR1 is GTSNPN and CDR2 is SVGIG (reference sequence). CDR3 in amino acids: CAWFPPLTSGVRNEQFF. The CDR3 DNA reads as TGTGCCTGGTTCCCCCCATTGACTAGCGGGGTTAGGAATGAGCAGTTCTTC.

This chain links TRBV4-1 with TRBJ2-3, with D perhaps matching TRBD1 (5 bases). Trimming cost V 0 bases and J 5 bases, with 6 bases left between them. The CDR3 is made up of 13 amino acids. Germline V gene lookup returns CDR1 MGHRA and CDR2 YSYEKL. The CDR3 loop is CASSQDQGDTQYF. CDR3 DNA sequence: TGCGCCAGCAGCCAAGATCAGGGAGATACGCAGTATTTT.

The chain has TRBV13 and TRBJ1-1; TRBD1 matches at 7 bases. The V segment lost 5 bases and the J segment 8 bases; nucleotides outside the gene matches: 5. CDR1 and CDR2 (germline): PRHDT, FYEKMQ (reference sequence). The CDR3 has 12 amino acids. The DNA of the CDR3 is TGTGCCAGCAGCCCGGGACAGAGGGAAGCTTTCTTT. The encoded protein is CASSPGQREAFF.

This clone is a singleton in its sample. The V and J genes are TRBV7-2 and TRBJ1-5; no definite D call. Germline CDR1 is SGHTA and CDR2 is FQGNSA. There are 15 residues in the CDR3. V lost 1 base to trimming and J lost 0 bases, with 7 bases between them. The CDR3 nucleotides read TGTGCCAGCAGCTTAGAGTATAGTAGCAATCAGCCCCAGCATTTT. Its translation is CASSLEYSSNQPQHF. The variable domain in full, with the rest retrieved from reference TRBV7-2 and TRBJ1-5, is GAGVSQSPSNKVTEKGKDVELRCDPISGHTALYWYRQSLGQGLEFLIYFQGNSAPDKSGLPSDRFSAERTGGSVSTLTIQRTQQEDSAVYLCASSLEYSSNQPQHFGDGTRLSIL.

The CDR3: CASSPQNFQGPMTEAFF. DNA of the CDR3: TGTGCCAGCAGTCCTCAAAATTTCCAGGGACCCATGACTGAAGCTTTCTTT. The V and J genes are TRBV27 and TRBJ1-1; maybe TRBD1 (5 bases). Trimming took off 5 bases at V and 5 bases at J, with 24 bases between the two ends. Germline V CDR1 and CDR2: MNHEY, SMNVEV (reference sequence). CDR3 length: 17 residues.